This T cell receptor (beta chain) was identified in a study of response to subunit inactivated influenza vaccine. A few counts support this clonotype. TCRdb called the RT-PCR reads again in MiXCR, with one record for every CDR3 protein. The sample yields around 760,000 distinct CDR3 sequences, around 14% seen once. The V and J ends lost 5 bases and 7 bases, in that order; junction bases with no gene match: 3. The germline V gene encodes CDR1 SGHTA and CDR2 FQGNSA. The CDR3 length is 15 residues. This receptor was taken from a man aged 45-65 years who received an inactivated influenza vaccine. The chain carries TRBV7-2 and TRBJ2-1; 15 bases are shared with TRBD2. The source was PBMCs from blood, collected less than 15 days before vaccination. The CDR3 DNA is TGTGCCAGCAGCCGGACTAGCGGGGGGGGGAATGAGCAGTTCTTC. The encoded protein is CASSRTSGGGNEQFF.